These 22 T cell receptor beta chains came from one sample sequenced in a study of cytomegalovirus exposure and HLA in healthy donors. Amplification used 60 Vbeta primers and 13 Jbeta primers. Here immunoSEQ multiplex PCR was the method, and the copy in TCRdb shows in-frame clones only, minus some. The data contain over 120,000 clones, roughly 74% of them singletons. Specimen: PBMCs. The receptors here all came from a woman aged 18-35 years in good health and CMV-seropositive.

This chain joins TRBV18 and TRBJ2-2, with 7 bases fitting TRBD1. Unmatched junction bases numbered 7, after V lost 4 bases and J lost 5 bases. CDR3 length equals 15 residues. Germline CDR1 and CDR2: KGHSH and LQKENI. The CDR3 sequence: CASSQRDSRTGELFF. Written as DNA, the CDR3 is TGTGCCAGCTCACAACGGGACAGTCGAACCGGGGAGCTGTTTTTT.

The chain recombines TRBV6-1 with TRBJ2-7; TRBD2 might be the D (6 bases). Germline V gene sequence: CDR1 MNHNS, CDR2 SASEGT. The CDR3 has 15 residues. V lost 6 bases and J 4 bases, leaving 19 bases between the germline ends. CDR3 protein: CASSVGGSAGYEQYF. CDR3 DNA: TGTGCCAGCAGCGTCGGGGGATCCGCGGGTTACGAGCAGTACTTC.

The chain joins TRBV4-3 to TRBJ2-1; D possibly corresponds to TRBD2 (5 bases). Germline-derived CDR1 and CDR2 are LGHNA and YSLEER. V was pared by 0 bases and J by 0 bases, with 9 bases between. This CDR3 has 16 residues. CDR3 bases: TGCGCCAGCAGCCAAGACTCTGGGAGCTCCTACAATGAGCAGTTCTTC. It translates to CASSQDSGSSYNEQFF.

Notes on this clone: The same CDR3 can be traced to other DNA sequences in this sample. V gene TRBV5-1 combines with J gene TRBJ1-1, with D possibly TRBD1 on 6 matching bases. The CDR3 has 14 amino acids. Trimming removed 2 bases from V and 1 base from J, with 9 bases in between. The germline V gene has CDR1 SGHRS and CDR2 YFSETQ. The CDR3 region is CASSLGQTNTEAFF. The CDR3 DNA is TGCGCCAGCAGCTTAGGACAGACGAACACTGAAGCTTTCTTT.

This clone was seen a few times. The chain employs TRBV2 and TRBJ1-2; possible D gene TRBD1, 6 bases. Germline CDR1 reads SNHLY; CDR2 reads FYNNEI. V was clipped by 8 bases and J by 5 bases, with 9 bases between them. This CDR3 region has 11 residues. The CDR3 sequence is CASGQGYGYTF. The CDR3 bases are TGTGCCAGCGGTCAGGGGTATGGCTACACCTTC.

The chain joins TRBV29-1 to TRBJ2-1, with D perhaps matching TRBD1 (5 bases). The CDR3 is 13 amino acids. V lost 5 bases to trimming and J lost 6 bases, with 14 bases between them. Germline values: CDR1 SQVTM, CDR2 ANQGSEA. The CDR3, as DNA: TGCAGCGTTTCAGGGAAGTTTGTCAATGAGCAGTTCTTC. As protein: CSVSGKFVNEQFF.

J is TRBJ2-5 and V is TRBV14; TRBD1 is a possible D gene (6 bases). This CDR3 spans 15 amino acids. V was clipped by 0 bases and J by 6 bases, with 14 bases between them. From germline, CDR1 is SGHDN and CDR2 FVKESK. The CDR3 sequence is CASSQDWLGAQTQYF. CDR3 DNA sequence: TGTGCCAGCAGCCAAGATTGGCTGGGGGCCCAGACCCAGTACTTC.

This clone has just a few counts. The chain has TRBV6-6 and TRBJ2-5; D might be TRBD2 (5 bases). CDR1 MNHNY and CDR2 SVGAGI come from the germline V gene (reference sequence). CDR3 length: 14 amino acids. Trimming cost V 8 bases and J 3 bases, with 16 bases left between them. DNA of the CDR3: TGTGCCAGCCGACGAGAGGGAATGGAAGAGACCCAGTACTTC. Translation gives CASRREGMEETQYF.

This chain joins TRBV25-1 and TRBJ2-5, with 14 bases that match TRBD2. The CDR3 runs 18 residues. The trim removed 5 bases at V and 2 bases at J, leaving 10 bases unmatched. Germline CDR1 and CDR2: MGHDK and SYGVNS. The CDR3 coding sequence is TGTGCCAGCAGTAGAGGACTAGCGGGGGGCGAAAAACAAGAGACCCAGTACTTC. Its translation is CASSRGLAGGEKQETQYF.

The J gene is TRBJ1-1, the V gene TRBV19; 8 nucleotides line up with TRBD1. The junction had 1 base not matched to a gene; V was cut back by 0 bases and J by 1 base. CDR1 LNHDA and CDR2 SQIVND come from the germline V gene (reference sequence). The CDR3 length is 15 residues. This chain's CDR3 is CASSIEDRGNTEAFF. CDR3 in DNA: TGTGCCAGTAGTATAGAAGACAGGGGGAACACTGAAGCTTTCTTT.

This clone was seen a handful of times. The chain combines TRBV7-9 with TRBJ1-1; D is perhaps TRBD1 (5 bases). V lost 5 bases and J lost 3, with 13 bases in between. The CDR3 covers 14 residues. Germline assignment: CDR1 SEHNR and CDR2 FQNEAQ (reference sequence). CDR3 DNA: TGTGCCAGCAGCCAACGAGGGGACTACACTGAAGCTTTCTTT. Its translation is CASSQRGDYTEAFF.

The rearrangement uses TRBV14 and TRBJ1-1; D is uncertain. The CDR3 covers 13 residues. V gave up 4 bases and J gave up 1 base, with 7 bases separating them. CDR1 is SGHDN and CDR2 is FVKESK in the germline V gene. The chain's CDR3 is CASSPGTNTEAFF. DNA of the CDR3: TGTGCCAGCAGCCCCGGTACGAACACTGAAGCTTTCTTT. The full variable domain, with the rest looked up from reference TRBV14 and TRBJ1-1, is EAGVTQFPSHSVIEKGQTVTLRCDPISGHDNLYWYRRVMGKEIKFLLHFVKESKQDESGMPNNRFLAERTGGTYSTLKVQPAELEDSGVYFCASSPGTNTEAFFGQGTRLTVV.

The chain uses TRBV4-1 and TRBJ1-2, with 10 bases matching TRBD1. V shed 4 bases and J 4 bases; nucleotides not matched to a gene: 9. Germline-derived CDR1 and CDR2 are MGHRA and YSYEKL. The CDR3 spans 16 residues. The CDR3 loop reads CASSRETGTGAYGYTF. The CDR3 nucleotides are TGCGCCAGCAGCCGAGAAACCGGGACAGGGGCCTATGGCTACACCTTC.

To note about this clone: A read error may produce the germline difference seen at one junction end. The chain joins TRBV7-2 to TRBJ1-2; D gene ambiguous. Germline V CDR1 and CDR2: SGHTA, FQGNSA. CDR3 length: 12 amino acids. The CDR3 reads CASSLRLSTHFF. CDR3 DNA: TGTGCCAGCAGCCTACGTCTCTCTACCCACTTCTTC.

CDR3 in DNA: TGTGCCAGCAGTCTAGCGGGACAGGGGGCCTACGAGCAGTACTTC. This translates into CASSLAGQGAYEQYF. This chain uses TRBV5-8 with TRBJ2-7; 11 bases agree with TRBD1. This CDR3 has 15 residues. The V segment lost 5 bases and the J segment 2 bases; nucleotides outside the gene matches: 6. CDR1 and CDR2 from the germline V gene are SGHTS and YDEGEE.

The chain links TRBV5-4 to TRBJ1-2; tentatively, D is TRBD1 (6 bases). Germline assignment: CDR1 SGHNT and CDR2 YYREEE (reference sequence). This CDR3 has 14 amino acids. Deletions cut 1 base from V and 2 bases from J, with 9 bases between. The CDR3 DNA sequence: TGTGCCAGCAGCTTGTCAGGACAGAACTATGGCTACACCTTC. Translated, it gives CASSLSGQNYGYTF.

A few counts support this clone. The rearrangement joins TRBV2 to TRBJ1-1, with a tentative D call TRBD1 (6 bases). This CDR3 comprises 14 residues. CDR1 is SNHLY, CDR2 FYNNEI, per germline. V shed 3 bases and J shed 0 bases, with 8 bases lying between them. In nucleotides, the CDR3 is TGTGCCAGCAGTGACAGGGGACTGAACACTGAAGCTTTCTTT. This codes for CASSDRGLNTEAFF.

This clone was seen more than once but under ten times. The rearrangement uses TRBV19 and TRBJ1-1; unclear D gene. Germline V gene sequence: CDR1 LNHDA, CDR2 SQIVND (reference sequence). Trimming took off 2 bases at V and 2 bases at J, with 6 bases between the two ends. This CDR3 is built from 13 residues. This CDR3 is CASSIQINTEAFF. The DNA of the CDR3 is TGTGCCAGTAGTATACAAATTAACACTGAAGCTTTCTTT.

V and J are TRBV27 and TRBJ2-2, with D possibly TRBD2 on 6 matching bases. CDR1 is MNHEY and CDR2 is SMNVEV in the germline V gene (reference sequence). V lost 1 base and J 1 base, leaving 10 bases between the germline ends. The CDR3 runs 16 residues. This CDR3 reads CASSLLGLQNTGELFF. The CDR3 DNA is TGTGCCAGCAGTTTATTGGGACTGCAGAACACCGGGGAGCTGTTTTTT.

The genes are TRBV27 and TRBJ2-1; 10 bases line up with TRBD1. The CDR3 contains 15 residues. Losses at the gene ends were 4 bases for V and 6 bases for J; bases not matched to a gene: 6. Germline CDR1 and CDR2: MNHEY and SMNVEV (reference sequence). The CDR3: CASSSPGQGSNEQFF. CDR3 DNA: TGTGCCAGCAGTTCCCCGGGACAGGGGTCCAATGAGCAGTTCTTC.

The genes are TRBV28 and TRBJ1-2; D call uncertain. Deletions cut 4 bases from V and 7 bases from J, with 25 bases between. This CDR3 has 17 residues. The germline V gene encodes CDR1 MDHEN and CDR2 SYDVKM. CDR3 in amino acids: CASSSLGLKQAAGGYTF. CDR3 in DNA: TGTGCCAGCAGTTCCCTAGGGTTGAAGCAGGCGGCGGGTGGCTACACCTTC.

J is TRBJ1-1 and V is TRBV6-4; D call uncertain. The CDR3 runs 13 residues. Germline loops: CDR1 MRHNA, CDR2 SNTAGT. V dropped 6 bases and J dropped 3 bases, with 11 bases sitting between them. CDR3 region: CASSHKTHTEAFF. CDR3 coding DNA: TGTGCCAGCAGCCATAAAACTCACACTGAAGCTTTCTTT.